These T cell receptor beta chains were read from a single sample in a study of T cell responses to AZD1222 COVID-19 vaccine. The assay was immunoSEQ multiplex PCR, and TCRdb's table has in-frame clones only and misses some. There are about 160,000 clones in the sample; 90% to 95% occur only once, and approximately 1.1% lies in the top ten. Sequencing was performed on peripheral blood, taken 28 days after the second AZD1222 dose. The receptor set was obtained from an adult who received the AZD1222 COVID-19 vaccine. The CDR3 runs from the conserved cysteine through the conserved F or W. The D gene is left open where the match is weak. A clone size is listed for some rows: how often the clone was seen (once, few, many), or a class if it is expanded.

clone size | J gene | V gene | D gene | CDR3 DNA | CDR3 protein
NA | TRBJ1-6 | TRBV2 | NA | TGTGCCAGCAGTGAAGCGCAGGGCAATTCACCCCTCCACTTT | CASSEAQGNSPLHF
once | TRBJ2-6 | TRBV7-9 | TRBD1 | TGTGCCAGCAGCTTCCTCGGGACAGCTGGGGCCAACGTCCTGACTTTC | CASSFLGTAGANVLTF
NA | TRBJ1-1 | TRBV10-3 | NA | TGTGCCATCAGTGAGTCTCGCCGGGGACGGACTGAAGCTTTCTTT | CAISESRRGRTEAFF
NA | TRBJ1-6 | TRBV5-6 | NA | TGTGCCAGCAGCTTGGAGGGTGGTTCACCCCTCCACTTT | CASSLEGGSPLHF
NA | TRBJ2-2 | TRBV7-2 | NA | TGTGCCAGCAGCTTAGCGCCGGGGCCCGGGGAGCTGTTTTTT | CASSLAPGPGELFF
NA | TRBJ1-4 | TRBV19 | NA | TGTGCCAGTAGGGCAGGGTCGAGTACTAATGAAAAACTGTTTTTT | CASRAGSSTNEKLFF
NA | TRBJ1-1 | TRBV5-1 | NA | TGCGCCAGCAGCTGGGGATCCGCGAACACTGAAGCTTTCTTT | CASSWGSANTEAFF
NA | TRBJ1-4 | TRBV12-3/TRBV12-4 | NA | TGTGCCAGCAGAAGAGGGCCTGGTGAAAAACTGTTTTTT | CASRRGPGEKLFF
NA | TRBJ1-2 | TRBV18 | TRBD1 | TGTGCCAGCTCACCAATCTTTACAGGGGACTATGGCTACACCTTC | CASSPIFTGDYGYTF
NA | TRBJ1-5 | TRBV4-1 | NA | TGCGCCAGCAGCCTCGCCCAGGGTAACTTACAGCCCCAGCATTTT | CASSLAQGNLQPQHF
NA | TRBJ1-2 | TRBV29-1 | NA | TGCAGCGGCGGGGGCTACACCTTC | CSGGGYTF
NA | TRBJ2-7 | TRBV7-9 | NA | TGTGCCAGCAGCTTAGAAAAGGAGGGACCCTACGAGCAGTACTTC | CASSLEKEGPYEQYF
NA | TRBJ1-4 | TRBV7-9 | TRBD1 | TGTGCCAGCAGCATCGGGACAGGACTTAATGAAAAACTGTTTTTT | CASSIGTGLNEKLFF
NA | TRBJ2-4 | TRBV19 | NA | TGTGCCAGTAGAGTCTCTACACCCAAATCACTAGCCAAAAACATTCAGTACTTC | CASRVSTPKSLAKNIQYF
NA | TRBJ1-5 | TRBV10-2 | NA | TGCGCCAGCAGTGAGTCGCGGGGGACGGGCAATCAGCCCCAGCATTTT | CASSESRGTGNQPQHF
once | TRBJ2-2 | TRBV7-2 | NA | TGTGCCAGCAGCTTAGAACAGACGAACACCGGGGAGCTGTTTTTT | CASSLEQTNTGELFF
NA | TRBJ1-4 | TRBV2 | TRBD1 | TGTGCCAGCAGATATGACAGGGGGCAAAAACTGTTTTTT | CASRYDRGQKLFF
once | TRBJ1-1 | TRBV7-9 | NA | TGTGCCAGCAGCTCCCCTACCCTAAATTTGGGGAACACTGAAGCTTTCTTT | CASSSPTLNLGNTEAFF
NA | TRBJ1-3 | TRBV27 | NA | TGTGCCAGCAGTTCGGGCCTCTTCTCTGGAAACACCATATATTTT | CASSSGLFSGNTIYF
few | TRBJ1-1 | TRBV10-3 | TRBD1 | TGTGCCATCAGTGAGTCTACAGGGGGCGATACTGAAGCTTTCTTT | CAISESTGGDTEAFF
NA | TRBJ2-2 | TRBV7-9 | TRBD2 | TGTGCCAGCAGCGTCACTCTAGCGGTTAACGGGGAGCTGTTTTTT | CASSVTLAVNGELFF
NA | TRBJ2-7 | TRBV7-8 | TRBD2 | TGTGCCAGCAGCCGCCGAATGACTAGCGGGGTTGAGCAGTACTTC | CASSRRMTSGVEQYF
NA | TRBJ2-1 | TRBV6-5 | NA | TGTGCCAGCACCCCCGGCTGGGGCAATGAGCAGTTCTTC | CASTPGWGNEQFF
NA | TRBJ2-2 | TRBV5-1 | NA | TGCGCCAGCAGCTTGGGTACGAACACCGGGGAGCTGTTTTTT | CASSLGTNTGELFF
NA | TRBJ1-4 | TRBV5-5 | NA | TGTGCCAGCAGCTTCACCCTAGTAGGTGAAAAACTGTTTTTT | CASSFTLVGEKLFF
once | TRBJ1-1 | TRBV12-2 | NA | TGTGCAAGTCGCTTCCGGACAGGAAAGAACACTGAAGCTTTCTTT | CASRFRTGKNTEAFF
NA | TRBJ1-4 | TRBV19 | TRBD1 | TGTGCCAGTAGGTTACAGGGGGCCTCCGAAAAACTGTTTTTT | CASRLQGASEKLFF
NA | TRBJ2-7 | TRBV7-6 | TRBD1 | TGTGCCAGCAGCCCCGGACAGGGGCGAACCTACGAGCAGTACTTC | CASSPGQGRTYEQYF
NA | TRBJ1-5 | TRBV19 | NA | TGTGCCAGTAGTTCCCAGGGAGGTGCGAATCAGCCCCAGCATTTT | CASSSQGGANQPQHF
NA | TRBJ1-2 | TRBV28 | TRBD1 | TGTGCCAGCACCCCGGGACAGGTCTATGGCTACACCTTC | CASTPGQVYGYTF
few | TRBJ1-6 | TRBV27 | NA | TGTGCCAGCAGTTTAATATGGAGTGGGGGTGGAAATTCACCCCTCCACTTT | CASSLIWSGGGNSPLHF
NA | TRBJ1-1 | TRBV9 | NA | TGTGCCAGCAGCCCCAGAGGCCAGGGGATGAACACTGAAGCTTTCTTT | CASSPRGQGMNTEAFF
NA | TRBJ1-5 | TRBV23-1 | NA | TGCGCCAGCCCCCCCCAGGGCGATGCCCCAGGGGTGCCCCAGCATTTT | CASPPQGDAPGVPQHF
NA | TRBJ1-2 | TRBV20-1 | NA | TGCAGTGCTAGTAGGGCCGATAGGGATGGCTACACCTTC | CSASRADRDGYTF
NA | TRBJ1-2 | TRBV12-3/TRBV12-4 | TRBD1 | TGTGCCAGCGGGAGGGACAGCCATGGCTACACCTTC | CASGRDSHGYTF
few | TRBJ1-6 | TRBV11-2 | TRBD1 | TGTGCCAGCAGCTTAGCTTACAGACAGGGGAGTGGTTCACCCCTCCACTTT | CASSLAYRQGSGSPLHF
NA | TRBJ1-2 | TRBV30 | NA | TGTGCCTGGGACCATGGCTATGGCTACACCTTC | CAWDHGYGYTF
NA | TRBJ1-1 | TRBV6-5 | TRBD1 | TGTGCCAGCAAAAAGACAGGGTTGCGCACTGAAGCTTTCTTT | CASKKTGLRTEAFF
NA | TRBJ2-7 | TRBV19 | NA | TGTGCCAGTAGTATGCAGGGTCGTAACGAGCAGTACTTC | CASSMQGRNEQYF
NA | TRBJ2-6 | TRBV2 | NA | TGTGCCAGCAGTGGCCGCGGGGAGGCGTACTCTGGGGCCAACGTCCTGACTTTC | CASSGRGEAYSGANVLTF
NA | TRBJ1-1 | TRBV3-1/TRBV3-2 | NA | TGTGCCAGCAGCCAAGGTCAGGCGGGGGGTATCGAAGCTTTCTTT | CASSQGQAGGIEAFF
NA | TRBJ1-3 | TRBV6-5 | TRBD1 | TGTGCCAGAGTTCAGGGGGCGAACACCATATATTTT | CARVQGANTIYF
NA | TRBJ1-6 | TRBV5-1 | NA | TGCGCCAGCAGCTTGGAGGCAGGTTATAATTCACCCCTCCACTTT | CASSLEAGYNSPLHF
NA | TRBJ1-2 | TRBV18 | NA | TGTGCCAGCTCACCACCGAGGGACCTTGCGGGCGGCTACACCTTC | CASSPPRDLAGGYTF
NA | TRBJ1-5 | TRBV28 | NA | TGTGCCAGCAGCCCCCAGGTAGCGGGGCAGCCCCAGCATTTT | CASSPQVAGQPQHF
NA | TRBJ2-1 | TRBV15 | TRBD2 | TGTGCCACCAGCTCTCCCGGGACTAGCGGGGTGAGCTCCTACAATGAGCAGTTCTTC | CATSSPGTSGVSSYNEQFF
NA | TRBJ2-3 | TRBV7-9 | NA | TGTGCCAGCAGCTTAGAAGGAGGAGGGGGCACAGATACGCAGTATTTT | CASSLEGGGGTDTQYF
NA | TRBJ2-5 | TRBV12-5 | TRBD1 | TGTGCTAGTGGTTTGGTACAAACACCGGACAGGGCAACACAAGAGACCCAGTACTTC | CASGLVQTPDRATQETQYF
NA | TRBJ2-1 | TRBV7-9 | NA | TGTGCCAGCAGCCCCCCTGGTGGGGGCACCTACAATGAGCAGTTCTTC | CASSPPGGGTYNEQFF
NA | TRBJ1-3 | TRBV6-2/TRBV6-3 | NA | TGTGCCAGCAGTTATACGTGGGAAGGTATCGACACCATATATTTT | CASSYTWEGIDTIYF